Each of the 12 T cell receptor beta chains below was sequenced from the same sample in a study of OX40 agonist ivuxolimab in advanced cancers. Assay used: immunoSEQ multiplex PCR; TCRdb lists only in-frame clones, some missing. The data hold approximately 47,000 clones, with more than 75% observed a single time. This specimen was CD4+ or CD8+ T cells sorted from blood, taken in a trial of the OX40 agonist ivuxolimab. The source of these receptors is an adult with an advanced solid tumor such as melanoma, head and neck, liver or kidney cancer.

This CDR3 is CASSLGREIGYTF. The CDR3 DNA reads TGTGCCAGCAGCTTAGGCAGGGAGATTGGCTACACCTTC. V is TRBV7-2 and J is TRBJ1-2; possibly TRBD1 for D (5 bases). Trimming removed 1 base at V and 7 bases at J, with 10 bases between. The CDR3 covers 13 residues. Germline V gene lookup returns CDR1 SGHTA and CDR2 FQGNSA. The variable domain in full, with the rest retrieved from reference TRBV7-2 and TRBJ1-2, is GAGVSQSPSNKVTEKGKDVELRCDPISGHTALYWYRQSLGQGLEFLIYFQGNSAPDKSGLPSDRFSAERTGGSVSTLTIQRTQQEDSAVYLCASSLGREIGYTFGSGTRLTVV.

The chain employs TRBV5-6 and TRBJ2-1; D gene ambiguous. Germline assignment: CDR1 SGHDT and CDR2 YYEEEE. The CDR3 spans 14 residues. V was cut by 0 bases and J by 5 bases, with 9 bases left in between. CDR3 region: CASSLVGRDNEQFF. The DNA of the CDR3 is TGTGCCAGCAGCTTGGTTGGCCGCGACAATGAGCAGTTCTTC.

V usage is TRBV19 and J usage is TRBJ1-1, with a tentative D call TRBD1 (5 bases). CDR1 is LNHDA and CDR2 is SQIVND in the germline V gene (reference sequence). V lost 5 bases and J lost 1, with 17 bases in between. This CDR3 has 16 residues. CDR3 protein: CASSSGVGSKNTEAFF. As DNA, the CDR3 is TGTGCCAGTAGTTCGGGGGTAGGGAGTAAGAACACTGAAGCTTTCTTT.

V is TRBV7-2 and J is TRBJ2-5; D may be TRBD2 (6 bases). This CDR3 has 14 amino acids. Trimming cost V 10 bases and J 5 bases, with 20 bases left between them. The germline V gene encodes CDR1 SGHTA and CDR2 FQGNSA. CDR3 in amino acids: CAIRGSAGTETQYF. In DNA, the CDR3 is TGTGCCATTCGGGGGTCCGCAGGGACGGAGACCCAGTACTTC. Combining the CDR3 with reference TRBV7-2 and TRBJ2-5 gives the whole variable domain GAGVSQSPSNKVTEKGKDVELRCDPISGHTALYWYRQSLGQGLEFLIYFQGNSAPDKSGLPSDRFSAERTGGSVSTLTIQRTQQEDSAVYLCAIRGSAGTETQYFGPGTRLLVL.

This clone was observed once. This chain joins TRBV2 and TRBJ1-5, with D possibly being TRBD1 (5 bases). The CDR3 runs 14 residues. Germline CDR1 is SNHLY and CDR2 is FYNNEI. V lost 6 bases, J lost 10 bases, and 19 bases lay in between. The DNA for the CDR3 is TGTGCCAGCAGCCAAGCGGTCTCGACAGTTCCCCAGCATTTT. Translated, it gives CASSQAVSTVPQHF.

V is TRBV11-3 and J is TRBJ2-5; no clear D gene. The V gene's germline CDR1 is SGHNT and CDR2 YENEEA. Between the trimmed V and J ends, which lost 5 bases and 4 bases, there was a span of 14 bases. The CDR3 is made up of 14 amino acids. The CDR3 loop is CASSSPNLGETQYF. CDR3 DNA: TGTGCCAGCAGCAGTCCTAATTTAGGAGAGACCCAGTACTTC.

V is TRBV10-3 and J is TRBJ2-3, with TRBD1 matching 7 bases. This CDR3 region has 14 residues. Germline CDR1 and CDR2: ENHRY and SYGVKD. V shed 4 bases and J 4 bases; nucleotides not matched to a gene: 5. CDR3 nucleotide sequence: TGTGCCATCAGTGGAGGGACAGCCGCAGATACGCAGTATTTT. This sequence encodes CAISGGTAADTQYF.

As DNA, the CDR3 is TGTGCCAGCAGCCTCAAAGGCAGCTCCTACAATGAGCAGTTCTTC. Residues: CASSLKGSSYNEQFF. The genes are TRBV7-9 and TRBJ2-1; unclear D gene. The V end was cut by 5 bases, the J end by 0 bases, with 11 bases between. The germline V gene encodes CDR1 SEHNR and CDR2 FQNEAQ (reference sequence). This CDR3 spans 15 amino acids.

The chain has TRBV10-1 and TRBJ2-7; the D gene is possibly TRBD2 (7 bases). CDR3 length: 14 residues. The V end was cut by 5 bases, the J end by 4 bases, with 15 bases between. Germline CDR1 reads WNHNN; CDR2 reads SYGVQD (reference sequence). The CDR3 bases are TGCGCCAGCAGTTCGGGGGGCACAGGATACGAGCAGTACTTC. This codes for CASSSGGTGYEQYF.

V gene TRBV11-1 combines with J gene TRBJ2-3, with 15 bases that match TRBD2. CDR1 and CDR2 (germline): SGHAT, FQDESV (reference sequence). The CDR3 is made up of 15 amino acids. Trimming cost V 6 bases and J 9 bases; bases outside gene matches: 7. CDR3 protein: CASRTTGTSGGTQYF. The CDR3, as DNA: TGTGCCAGCAGAACTACCGGGACTAGCGGGGGGACGCAGTATTTT.

The chain has TRBV5-4 and TRBJ2-7, with 8 bases that match TRBD2. Germline V gives CDR1 SGHNT, CDR2 YYREEE (reference sequence). Losses at the gene ends were 1 base for V and 0 bases for J; bases not matched to a gene: 3. This CDR3 is built from 15 residues. For the CDR3, the DNA is TGTGCCAGCAGCTTGTTCAGCGGGGGCTCCTACGAGCAGTACTTC. Amino acids: CASSLFSGGSYEQYF. Together with reference TRBV5-4 and TRBJ2-7, the CDR3 gives the full variable domain: ETGVTQSPTHLIKTRGQQVTLRCSSQSGHNTVSWYQQALGQGPQFIFQYYREEENGRGNFPPRFSGLQFPNYSSELNVNALELDDSALYLCASSLFSGGSYEQYFGPGTRLTVT.

The sample holds one count of this clone. The rearrangement uses TRBV11-2 and TRBJ2-1; the D gene could be TRBD1 or TRBD2 (5 bases each). CDR1 is SGHAT, CDR2 FQNNGV, per germline. The CDR3 loop spans 18 amino acids. V dropped 6 bases and J dropped 0 bases, with 21 bases sitting between them. CDR3 sequence: CASRGDGALGSSYNEQFF. The CDR3 nucleotides are TGTGCCAGCAGGGGCGACGGGGCCCTGGGGAGCTCCTACAATGAGCAGTTCTTC.